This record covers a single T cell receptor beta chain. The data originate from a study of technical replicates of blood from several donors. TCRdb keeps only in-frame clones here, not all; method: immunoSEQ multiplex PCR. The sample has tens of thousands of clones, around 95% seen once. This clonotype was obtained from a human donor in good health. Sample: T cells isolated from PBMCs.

The CDR3 protein is CASSQPGVSGNTIYF. The CDR3 DNA is TGCGCCAGCAGCCAGCCGGGGGTCTCTGGAAACACCATATATTTT. The gene calls are TRBV4-1 and TRBJ1-3; TRBD1 is a possible D gene (5 bases). The CDR3 has 15 amino acids. Germline values: CDR1 MGHRA, CDR2 YSYEKL. V was trimmed by 3 bases and J by 0 bases, leaving 9 bases between them.